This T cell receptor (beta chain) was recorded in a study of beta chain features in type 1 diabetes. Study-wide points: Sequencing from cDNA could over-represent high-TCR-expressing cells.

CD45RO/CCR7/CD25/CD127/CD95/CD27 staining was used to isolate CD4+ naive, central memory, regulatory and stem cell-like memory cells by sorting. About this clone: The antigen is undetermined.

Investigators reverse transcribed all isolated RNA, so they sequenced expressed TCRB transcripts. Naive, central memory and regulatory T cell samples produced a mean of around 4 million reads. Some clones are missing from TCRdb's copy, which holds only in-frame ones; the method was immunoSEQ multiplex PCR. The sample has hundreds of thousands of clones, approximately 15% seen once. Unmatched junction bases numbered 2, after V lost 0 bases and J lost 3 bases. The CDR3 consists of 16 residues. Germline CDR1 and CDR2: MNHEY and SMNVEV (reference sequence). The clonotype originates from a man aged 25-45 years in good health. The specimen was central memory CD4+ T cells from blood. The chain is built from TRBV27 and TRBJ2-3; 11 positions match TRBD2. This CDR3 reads CASSLSLAGGTDTQYF. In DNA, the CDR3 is TGTGCCAGCAGTTTATCCTTAGCGGGGGGGACAGATACGCAGTATTTT.